This TCR beta chain is from a study of T cell responses to AZD1222 COVID-19 vaccine. Study-wide findings and caveats: Elevations in Spike-specific TCR breadth and depth followed administration of two AZD1222 doses. CD4 TCRs covered the whole spike, strongest at regions 160-218 and 743-854.

Using immunoSEQ multiplex PCR, the repertoire was profiled, and TCRdb retains in-frame clones only, with some absent. The sample lists around 89,000 clones; around 90% were seen once. The V gene's germline CDR1 is MNHNS and CDR2 SASEGT. The CDR3 length is 16 residues. The junction had 12 bases not matched to a gene; V was cut back by 3 bases and J by 8 bases. Note on this clone: Its target is unknown.

The TCR was taken from an adult in good health. Sequenced here: peripheral blood, sampled on day 0 of AZD1222 vaccination. The rearrangement joins TRBV6-1 to TRBJ1-4; 7 bases match TRBD1. CDR3 in amino acids: CASSEMMAGGGEKLFF. In DNA, the CDR3 is TGTGCCAGCAGTGAGATGATGGCAGGGGGTGGCGAAAAACTGTTTTTT.